The 8 T cell receptor beta chains presented below share a single source sample, sequenced in a study of blood T cell repertoires in COVID-19. The protocol was immunoSEQ multiplex PCR, while the TCRdb copy is restricted to in-frame clones and leaves out a portion. The profile shows about 200,000 clones, approximately 83% of them singletons. Sequenced material: PBMCs or T cells enriched from blood (not recorded which). These receptors all come from a woman aged 35 to 49 with acute COVID-19.

This clone occurred a few times. This rearrangement joins TRBV28 to TRBJ1-5; TRBD1 aligns across 8 bases. CDR1 MDHEN and CDR2 SYDVKM come from the germline V gene. This CDR3 contains 14 residues. The V and J ends lost 5 bases and 6 bases, in that order; junction bases with no gene match: 6. The CDR3 bases are TGTGCCAGCAGTCCGACAGGGGCAGGTCAGCCCCAGCATTTT. Amino acid sequence: CASSPTGAGQPQHF.

J is TRBJ1-1 and V is TRBV7-2; D might be TRBD1 (6 bases). The germline V and J ends were trimmed by 1 base and 8 bases, with 14 bases remaining between them. The CDR3 consists of 14 residues. CDR1 is SGHTA, CDR2 FQGNSA, per germline. The CDR3, as DNA: TGTGCCAGCAGCTTAGGGGAGTTTACAGGGGAAGCTTTCTTT. Its translation: CASSLGEFTGEAFF.

CDR3 amino acids: CASRKLPTSGGADTQYF. The CDR3 coding sequence is TGTGCCAGCAGAAAACTACCGACTAGCGGGGGTGCAGATACGCAGTATTTT. The chain employs TRBV2 and TRBJ2-3; TRBD2 matches at 12 bases. After removal of 6 bases from V and 4 bases from J, the junction contained 11 bases not matched to a gene. Looked up from germline, CDR1 is SNHLY and CDR2 is FYNNEI. The CDR3 has 17 residues.

The rearrangement uses TRBV5-6 and TRBJ1-2; TRBD1 aligns across 7 bases. J was trimmed by 8 bases and V by 0 bases; bases with no gene match: 4. Germline CDR1 is SGHDT and CDR2 is YYEEEE. This CDR3 has 13 residues. The CDR3 DNA sequence: TGTGCCAGCAGCTTGGGAGGGGGCGACGGCTACACCTTC. Translated: CASSLGGGDGYTF.

CDR3 bases: TGTGCCAGCTGCGCAGGGTTTTCCGATCAGCCCCAGCATTTT. This translates into CASCAGFSDQPQHF. The chain recombines TRBV28 with TRBJ1-5; D perhaps matches TRBD1 (5 bases). There are 14 residues in the CDR3. The germline CDR1 and CDR2 sequences are MDHEN and SYDVKM. V was shortened by 8 bases and J by 5 bases, with 16 bases between the two germline ends. Drawing the rest from reference TRBV28 and TRBJ1-5, the complete variable domain is DVKVTQSSRYLVKRTGEKVFLECVQDMDHENMFWYRQDPGLGLRLIYFSYDVKMKEKGDIPEGYSVSREKKERFSLILESASTNQTSMYLCASCAGFSDQPQHFGDGTRLSIL.

The chain recombines TRBV28 with TRBJ2-7; 7 bases are a match to TRBD2. Germline lookup yields CDR1 MDHEN and CDR2 SYDVKM. The CDR3 loop spans 15 amino acids. J gave up 0 bases and V 3 bases, and 5 bases lay outside the gene matches. The CDR3 DNA reads TGTGCCAGCAGTTTCCCCGGACTAGGCTCCTACGAGCAGTACTTC. Translated, it gives CASSFPGLGSYEQYF.

V usage is TRBV15 and J usage is TRBJ2-5; D is possibly TRBD1 (6 bases). Germline lookup yields CDR1 LNHNV and CDR2 YYDKDF (reference sequence). This CDR3 has 17 residues. The germline V and J ends were trimmed by 5 bases and 0 bases, with 19 bases remaining between them. The CDR3 DNA sequence: TGTGCCACCAGCTCTCGGACAGTCATGCTAAACCAAGAGACCCAGTACTTC. Translation gives CATSSRTVMLNQETQYF.

The chain recombines TRBV14 with TRBJ2-1; D unclear. The CDR3 is 15 residues long. Germline CDR1 reads SGHDN; CDR2 reads FVKESK. The V gene lost 6 bases and the J gene lost 3 bases, with 15 bases spanning the gap. The CDR3: CASRRSNMNYNEQFF. The CDR3 nucleotides are TGTGCCAGCAGGCGTAGCAATATGAACTACAATGAGCAGTTCTTC. Drawing the rest from reference TRBV14 and TRBJ2-1, the complete variable domain is EAGVTQFPSHSVIEKGQTVTLRCDPISGHDNLYWYRRVMGKEIKFLLHFVKESKQDESGMPNNRFLAERTGGTYSTLKVQPAELEDSGVYFCASRRSNMNYNEQFFGPGTRLTVL.